Listed below are T cell receptor beta chains from one sample, sequenced in a study of shared clonotypes between healthy human individuals. Data came from immunoSEQ multiplex PCR; TCRdb stores just in-frame clones and leaves some out. The repertoire holds more than 2,000,000 clones, with approximately 94% as singletons. Sequencing was performed on naive CD4+ T cells sorted from blood. Every receptor here comes from a man aged 18-30 years in good health. CDR3s include the opening cysteine and the closing phenylalanine or tryptophan. Each record gives: clone size, D gene, V gene, J gene, CDR3 DNA, CDR3 protein. The D gene is left open where the match is weak. Clone size, where shown, is once, few, many, or a class for clones that have expanded.

>few|.|TRBV6-5|TRBJ1-1
TGTGCCAGCAGTTACTCAGGGGCGGGATACACTGAAGCTTTCTTT
CASSYSGAGYTEAFF
>.|TRBD2|TRBV5-1|TRBJ2-7
TGCGCCAGCAGCTTGGGCGGGACTAGCTACGAGCAGTACTTC
CASSLGGTSYEQYF
>.|TRBD2|TRBV2|TRBJ2-3
TGTGCCAGCACGGGACTAGCGGGAGTGGATACGCAGTATTTT
CASTGLAGVDTQYF
>.|.|TRBV30|TRBJ2-2
TGTGCCTGGAGTGTAGGAGTCGGGGAGCTGTTTTTT
CAWSVGVGELFF
>.|.|TRBV19|TRBJ1-6
TGTGCCAGTAGTATCAGAGCGGAAGATTCACCCCTCCACTTT
CASSIRAEDSPLHF
>.|.|TRBV5-1|TRBJ2-7
TGCGCCAGCAGTATCGTGACAGGCAGGACCTACGAGCAGTACTTC
CASSIVTGRTYEQYF
>.|.|TRBV5-6|TRBJ2-7
TGTGCCAGCAGCAAGGACGAAGGATACGAGCAGTACTTC
CASSKDEGYEQYF
>.|.|TRBV6-6|TRBJ2-1
TGTGCCAGCACTCTCCGCCTAGCGTATAATGAGCAGTTCTTC
CASTLRLAYNEQFF
>.|.|TRBV5-1|TRBJ2-7
TGCGCCAGCAGTTCGGGGGACTCCTACGAGCAGTACTTC
CASSSGDSYEQYF
>.|.|TRBV7-2|TRBJ1-4
TGTGCCAGCAGCCTAAGGGGGGCAACAACTAATGAAAAACTGTTTTTT
CASSLRGATTNEKLFF
>once|.|TRBV19|TRBJ1-4
TGTGCCAGTAGTATGAGTGGATTTGGGAATGAAAAACTGTTTTTT
CASSMSGFGNEKLFF
>once|.|TRBV7-9|TRBJ1-4
TGTGCCAGTCGGGGAACAGGGCCAAATGAAAAACTGTTTTTT
CASRGTGPNEKLFF
>.|TRBD2|TRBV6-4|TRBJ2-2
TGTGCCAGCACTAGCGGGGGCCTCCCCGGGGAGCTGTTTTTT
CASTSGGLPGELFF
>.|TRBD1|TRBV28|TRBJ1-1
TGTGCCAGCAGGGAACAGGGGGCGAAGGACACTGAAGCTTTCTTT
CASREQGAKDTEAFF
>.|.|TRBV11-2|TRBJ1-3
TGTGCCAGCAGCTTCTCCGGACAGAACTCTGGAAACACCATATATTTT
CASSFSGQNSGNTIYF
>.|.|TRBV27|TRBJ1-6
TGTGCCAGCCGATATTGGGCAGAGGATTATTCACCCCTCCACTTT
CASRYWAEDYSPLHF
>.|TRBD2|TRBV19|TRBJ2-1
TGTGCCAGTAGGACTAGCGGGGGCCCCTACAATGAGCAGTTCTTC
CASRTSGGPYNEQFF
>.|.|TRBV7-9|TRBJ2-7
TGTGCCAGCAGCTTAGCGAGTGGACAGAGCTTGTACGAGCAGTACTTC
CASSLASGQSLYEQYF
>.|.|TRBV13|TRBJ1-3
TGTGCCAGCAGCTTAGCGCGAAACACCATATATTTT
CASSLARNTIYF
>.|.|TRBV18|TRBJ2-5
TGTGCCAGCTCACCAACTAAAGGGGCGACCCAGTACTTC
CASSPTKGATQYF
>.|.|TRBV28|TRBJ1-4
TGTGCCAGCAGTTTCCTCGACAGGCAAAATGAAAAACTGTTTTTT
CASSFLDRQNEKLFF
>.|TRBD1|TRBV5-6|TRBJ2-5
TGTGCCAGCAGCTTGGCCCGACAGGGGGCTGGAGAGACCCAGTACTTC
CASSLARQGAGETQYF
>.|TRBD2|TRBV5-4|TRBJ2-1
TGTGCCAGCAGCCCCCTACTAGCGGGGGGCGTTTACAATGAGCAGTTCTTC
CASSPLLAGGVYNEQFF
>.|.|TRBV4-3|TRBJ1-3
TGCGCCAGCAGCCAATTTCGGTCAGGGGCTGGAAACACCATATATTTT
CASSQFRSGAGNTIYF
>.|.|TRBV7-2|TRBJ2-5
TGTGCCAGCAGCTTAGGGGGTGCCGGAGAGACCCAGTACTTC
CASSLGGAGETQYF
>.|.|TRBV19|TRBJ1-6
TGTGCCAGTAGTGACCTAAATTCACCCCTCCACTTT
CASSDLNSPLHF
>.|TRBD2|TRBV7-6|TRBJ2-3
TGTGCCAGCAGCCTGGGAGCGGGAGGCACAGATACGCAGTATTTT
CASSLGAGGTDTQYF
>.|.|TRBV18|TRBJ2-7
TGTGCCAGCTCACCACCGAGCGGAGGGGGAGAGCAGTACTTC
CASSPPSGGGEQYF
>.|.|TRBV5-1|TRBJ2-7
TGCGCCAGCAGCTTGGGGACAGTTTACGAGCAGTACTTC
CASSLGTVYEQYF
>.|.|TRBV7-2|TRBJ2-3
TGTGCCAGCAGCCCTGGCGAGCGGGTCACAGATACGCAGTATTTT
CASSPGERVTDTQYF
>few|.|TRBV5-1|TRBJ1-4
TGCGCCAGCAGCTTGGCCCAGGGGAGTGGTGAAAAACTGTTTTTT
CASSLAQGSGEKLFF
>.|.|TRBV28|TRBJ2-3
TGTGCCAGCAGTCGGGAAGGGACAGATACGCAGTATTTT
CASSREGTDTQYF
>.|TRBD2|TRBV11-2|TRBJ2-1
TGTGCCAGCAGCTTAGTTTTAGCGGGTTACAATGAGCAGTTCTTC
CASSLVLAGYNEQFF
>.|.|TRBV27|TRBJ2-5
TGTGCCAGCAGCCCCCGGTTGGGCCGGGAGACCCAGTACTTC
CASSPRLGRETQYF
>.|.|TRBV4-1|TRBJ1-2
TGCGCCAGCAGCCAAGAGGGTCTCTATGGCTACACCTTC
CASSQEGLYGYTF
>.|.|TRBV7-8|TRBJ2-7
TGTGCCAGCAGCTTACTTACCTACGAGCAGTACTTC
CASSLLTYEQYF
>.|.|TRBV2|TRBJ1-5
TGTGCCAGCAGAGGGACGATTGGCAATCAGCCCCAGCATTTT
CASRGTIGNQPQHF
>once|.|TRBV9|TRBJ2-2
TGTGCCAGCAGCGTAGGGGCTCACTCCTTGAACGGGGAGCTGTTTTTT
CASSVGAHSLNGELFF
>.|.|TRBV4-1|TRBJ2-7
TGCGCCAGCAGCCAAGGGCAGGCCATCGGGGACGAGCAGTACTTC
CASSQGQAIGDEQYF
>.|.|TRBV11-2|TRBJ2-3
TGTGCCAGCAGCTTAAGGCTGCACACAGATACGCAGTATTTT
CASSLRLHTDTQYF
>.|TRBD2|TRBV10-1|TRBJ2-1
TGCGCCAGCGGAGGGGGGCTAGCGGGAACCTACAATGAGCAGTTCTTC
CASGGGLAGTYNEQFF
>.|.|TRBV7-6|TRBJ2-3
TGTGCCAGCAGCTTAGCGGATCGGGGGAGGCCCCCCGGAGATACGCAGTATTTT
CASSLADRGRPPGDTQYF
>.|.|TRBV28|TRBJ1-5
TGTGCCAGCAGTTTAGTCGGGGTCCAGCCCCAGCATTTT
CASSLVGVQPQHF
>.|.|TRBV6-6|TRBJ2-2
TGTGCCAGCAGTTACGGGGCGGGTAGGACCGGGGAGCTGTTTTTT
CASSYGAGRTGELFF
>.|.|TRBV30|TRBJ1-5
TGTGCCTGGAGTGACTCCGGGCGTCTGGGCAATCAGCCCCAGCATTTT
CAWSDSGRLGNQPQHF
>.|TRBD1|TRBV27|TRBJ1-1
TGTGCCAGCAGTAGAACCGGGACAGGGGTATCAGCTTTCTTT
CASSRTGTGVSAFF
>.|.|TRBV18|TRBJ2-7
TGTGCCAGCTCACCGGGACGGTTGACCTACGAGCAGTACTTC
CASSPGRLTYEQYF
>.|.|TRBV30|TRBJ1-3
TGTGCCTGGGCCGGGCCCTCCGAAAACACCATATATTTT
CAWAGPSENTIYF
>.|.|TRBV27|TRBJ1-2
TGTGCCAGCAGTCCCGACATGACAGGCTCTAACTATGGCTACACCTTC
CASSPDMTGSNYGYTF
>once|TRBD2|TRBV7-3|TRBJ2-2
TGTGCCAGCAGCTTTACGGGGACTACGAACACCGGGGAGCTGTTTTTT
CASSFTGTTNTGELFF
>.|.|TRBV28|TRBJ2-1
TGTGCCAGCTCACCTAGCTCCTACAATGAGCAGTTCTTC
CASSPSSYNEQFF
>.|.|TRBV2|TRBJ2-5
TGTGCCAGCCACCTCTTAAGAACTGAGACCCAGTACTTC
CASHLLRTETQYF
>.|.|TRBV10-2|TRBJ2-2
TGCGCCAGCAGTGACCCTTTTATAGGGGCCCGCACCGGGGAGCTGTTTTTT
CASSDPFIGARTGELFF
>.|TRBD2|TRBV5-1|TRBJ2-5
TGCGCCAGCAGCCCGACGGTGGCGGGGGGGGCGGAGACCCAGTACTTC
CASSPTVAGGAETQYF
>.|TRBD1|TRBV19|TRBJ1-3
TGTGCCAGTAGTTTTGGGACAGGGGCTGGAAACACCATATATTTT
CASSFGTGAGNTIYF
>.|.|TRBV7-2|TRBJ1-4
TGTGCCAGCAGCTTAGCGTGGGGGGGCCGCGAAAAACTGTTTTTT
CASSLAWGGREKLFF
>.|TRBD2|TRBV5-1|TRBJ2-1
TGCGCCAGCAGCCTTGGACTAGCTCGGGATGAGCAGTTCTTC
CASSLGLARDEQFF